The sequence of this T cell receptor (beta chain) was determined in a study of beta chain features in type 1 diabetes. Trimming took 3 bases from V and 3 from J; bases not matched to a gene: 5. Germline lookup yields CDR1 ENHRY and CDR2 SYGVKD. The CDR3 sequence is 15 residues long. Every isolated RNA sample was fully reverse transcribed, so sequencing captured expressed TCRB transcripts. Sequenced by immunoSEQ multiplex PCR; TCRdb stores in-frame clones only, minus some. The data contain roughly 730,000 clones, roughly 13% of them singletons. General study results and limits: All four CD4+ subsets from Type 1 diabetes patients carried moderately but significantly shorter TCRB CDR3s.

As for this clone: Its antigen is not identified.

The clonotype originates from a man younger than 30 with type 1 diabetes. The rearrangement uses TRBV10-3 and TRBJ2-1; 7 nucleotides match TRBD2. Sequencing was done on a sample of naive CD4+ T cells from blood. In DNA, the CDR3 is TGTGCCATCAGTGAACCCCAGCGGGGCTACAATGAGCAGTTCTTC. This sequence encodes CAISEPQRGYNEQFF.